The 13 T cell receptor beta chains presented below share a single source sample, sequenced in a study of T cells after yellow fever vaccination (dated by TCRdb to between 2019 and 2020). The intended sense of this specimen's treatment or condition label: live attenuated yellow fever vaccine strain. Library preparation employed 5' RACE. The data were produced on an Illumina NovaSeq 6000. The public sequencing data were trimmed at Q25 with fastp and processed into clonotypes with MiXCR by TCRdb, which kept only in-frame beta chains. Entries are consolidated by CDR3 protein sequence, retaining the most common genes and DNA. In all, the sample holds roughly 400,000 distinct CDR3 sequences, and about 17% of those were seen once. 15% to 20% of the sample belongs to the ten largest clones. The starting material was PBMCs, obtained before the yellow fever booster vaccination. The receptors were gathered from a man aged 18 to 30 who received the YFV17D yellow fever vaccine.

The V gene is TRBV12-3 or TRBV12-4, the J gene TRBJ1-6; D ambiguous. The CDR3 length is 17 residues. V lost 6 bases to trimming and J lost 4 bases, with 19 bases between them. This chain's CDR3 is CASSPTGLGAYNSPLHF. The CDR3 coding sequence is TGTGCCAGCAGCCCCACCGGTCTGGGCGCATATAATTCACCCCTCCACTTT.

This clonotype has only a few counts. V gene TRBV20-1 combines with J gene TRBJ2-1; D gene unclear. Germline V gene lookup returns CDR1 DFQATT and CDR2 SNEGSKA (reference sequence). This CDR3 contains 10 residues. Trimming pared 8 bases from V and 7 bases from J, leaving 9 bases between. CDR3 DNA sequence: TGCAGTAAGGTCGGGAATGAGCAGTTCTTC. Encoded protein: CSKVGNEQFF.

The chain uses TRBV5-1 and TRBJ2-2, with D uncertain. Trimming removed 2 bases at V and 3 bases at J, with 8 bases between. The CDR3 extends over 14 amino acids. CDR1 and CDR2 from the germline V gene are SGHRS and YFSETQ. The CDR3 spells CASSLIPDTGELFF. The DNA of the CDR3 is TGCGCCAGCAGCTTAATCCCAGACACCGGGGAGCTGTTTTTT.

V usage is TRBV9 and J usage is TRBJ2-5; D is possibly TRBD2 (7 bases). This CDR3 region has 17 residues. Germline assignment: CDR1 SGDLS and CDR2 YYNGEE. V lost 3 bases, J lost 4 bases, and 22 bases lay in between. In nucleotides, the CDR3 is TGTGCCAGCAGCGAGAGCCCCCACGTAGGGGGGGCAGAGACCCAGTACTTC. As protein: CASSESPHVGGAETQYF.

The chain joins TRBV7-2 to TRBJ1-6; D may be TRBD1 (6 bases). This CDR3 is 15 amino acids long. CDR1 is SGHTA, CDR2 FQGNSA, per germline. V lost 2 bases and J lost 9, with 14 bases in between. CDR3 DNA: TGTGCCAGCAGCTTATTTGGGGGCAACAGTTCACCCCTCCACTTT. This translates into CASSLFGGNSSPLHF. Combining the CDR3 with reference TRBV7-2 and TRBJ1-6 gives the whole variable domain GAGVSQSPSNKVTEKGKDVELRCDPISGHTALYWYRQSLGQGLEFLIYFQGNSAPDKSGLPSDRFSAERTGGSVSTLTIQRTQQEDSAVYLCASSLFGGNSSPLHFGNGTRLTVT.

This clonotype was counted between two and nine times. The chain uses TRBV19 and TRBJ1-1, with D perhaps TRBD1 (5 bases). V was clipped by 7 bases and J by 11 bases, with 14 bases between them. From germline, CDR1 is LNHDA and CDR2 SQIVND (reference sequence). The CDR3 is made up of 11 amino acids. CDR3 DNA: TGTGCCAGTAAGCTTCAGGGAGGTGCTTTCTTT. Translation: CASKLQGGAFF.

The chain uses TRBV7-2 and TRBJ2-2; D remains unclear. Looked up from germline, CDR1 is SGHTA and CDR2 is FQGNSA. The ends were cut back, 5 bases at V and 4 bases at J, with 11 bases in the middle. This CDR3 has 14 residues. The CDR3 DNA is TGTGCCAGCAGCAGGTCGCGGAGCACCGGGGAGCTGTTTTTT. It codes for CASSRSRSTGELFF.

This clonotype was observed a handful of times. This chain joins TRBV6-1 and TRBJ2-5; no firm D call. The germline gives CDR1 MNHNS, CDR2 SASEGT. V was shortened by 1 base and J by 7 bases, with 4 bases between the two germline ends. This CDR3 contains 11 residues. CDR3: CASSEELTQYF. The CDR3 nucleotides read TGTGCCAGCAGTGAAGAGTTGACCCAGTACTTC.

This clonotype was detected only a few times. The chain links TRBV6-5 to TRBJ2-3; the match to TRBD1 covers 7 bases. The J segment lost 5 bases and the V segment lost 0 bases, leaving 11 bases of the junction unmatched. CDR3 length: 17 residues. CDR1 is MNHEY, CDR2 SVGAGI, per germline. The CDR3 protein is CASSYSKDHRGLDTQYF. As DNA, the CDR3 is TGTGCCAGCAGTTACTCGAAGGATCACAGGGGTTTAGATACGCAGTATTTT.

This chain links TRBV6-2 or TRBV6-3 with TRBJ2-1, with D hard to call. Germline V gene sequence: CDR1 MNHEY, CDR2 SVGEGT. Trimming left V 3 bases short and J 8 bases short, with 14 bases between. This CDR3 is built from 14 residues. This CDR3 is CASSYSRFWDEQFF. DNA for the CDR3: TGTGCCAGCAGTTATTCCCGGTTTTGGGATGAGCAGTTCTTC.

This clonotype appeared a few times. This chain connects TRBV7-2 to TRBJ2-3; TRBD2 agrees at 8 bases. Germline values: CDR1 SGHTA, CDR2 FQGNSA. V dropped 7 bases and J dropped 3; count of bases not matched to a gene: 6. The CDR3 extends over 14 amino acids. As DNA, the CDR3 is TGTGCCAGCAACAAGGGACTAGAGACAGATACGCAGTATTTT. This encodes CASNKGLETDTQYF.

The chain is built from TRBV10-3 and TRBJ1-3, with D unclear. This CDR3 contains 12 residues. CDR1 and CDR2 from the germline V gene are ENHRY and SYGVKD. The germline V and J ends were trimmed by 9 bases and 4 bases, with 10 bases remaining between them. The CDR3 is CAIGSSGNTIYF. CDR3 coding DNA: TGTGCCATTGGGAGTAGCGGAAACACCATATATTTT.

A word on this clonotype: The junction differs from germline at one of its ends, possibly a read error. The gene calls are TRBV2 and TRBJ2-3; D is uncertain. The CDR3 has 14 amino acids. Germline CDR1 reads SNHLY; CDR2 reads FYNNEI. Here the CDR3 reads CASREDLPADTQYF. The DNA of the CDR3 is TGTGCCAGCAGAGAAGACCTGCCGGCGGATACGCAGTATTTT.